These 12 T cell receptor beta chains came from one sample sequenced in a study of technical replicates of blood from a handful of donors. The table came from immunoSEQ multiplex PCR; TCRdb's copy has only in-frame clones and leaves some out. The table lists approximately 79,000 clones, about 97% of them singletons, with 0.18% in the top ten. The specimen was T cells isolated from PBMCs. The receptors derive from a human donor in good health.

The chain employs TRBV6-5 and TRBJ1-5, with D tentatively TRBD1 (6 bases). Trimming removed 5 bases from V and 4 bases from J, with 15 bases in between. CDR3 length equals 15 residues. Germline assignment: CDR1 MNHEY and CDR2 SVGAGI. CDR3: CASSPKPQGNQPQHF. CDR3 DNA: TGTGCCAGCAGTCCAAAACCCCAGGGGAATCAGCCCCAGCATTTT.

The rearrangement joins TRBV9 to TRBJ2-7; tentative D call: TRBD2 (5 bases). Deletions cut 3 bases from V and 6 bases from J, with 19 bases between. Germline CDR1 is SGDLS and CDR2 is YYNGEE. CDR3 length: 15 residues. In DNA, the CDR3 is TGTGCCAGCAGCGAGGCCCCCTCCTCCACTAGCGAGCAGTACTTC. This encodes CASSEAPSSTSEQYF.

The chain links TRBV11-1 to TRBJ2-7, with D tentatively TRBD2 (5 bases). CDR1 and CDR2 from the germline V gene are SGHAT and FQDESV (reference sequence). Trimming shortened V by 4 bases and J by 7 bases, and 8 bases separated the two germline ends. This CDR3 contains 11 residues. The CDR3 bases are TGTGCCAGCAGCTCCTCGGGGGAGCAGTACTTC. Translation: CASSSSGEQYF.

This chain links TRBV11-3 with TRBJ2-7, with unresolved D. Germline values: CDR1 SGHNT, CDR2 YENEEA. The CDR3 contains 11 residues. Trimming stripped 0 bases from V and 6 bases from J, with 3 bases between. CDR3 coding DNA: TGTGCCAGCAGCTTAGATAGCGAGCAGTACTTC. Translating gives CASSLDSEQYF.

The genes are TRBV5-4 and TRBJ1-2; D perhaps matches TRBD1 (5 bases). Germline values: CDR1 SGHNT, CDR2 YYREEE (reference sequence). V was trimmed by 1 base and J by 5 bases, leaving 9 bases between them. The CDR3 runs 13 residues. The CDR3 DNA reads TGTGCCAGCAGCTTGCAGGGAGGGTATGGCTACACCTTC. Translated, it gives CASSLQGGYGYTF. The whole variable domain, filled in from reference TRBV5-4 and TRBJ1-2, reads ETGVTQSPTHLIKTRGQQVTLRCSSQSGHNTVSWYQQALGQGPQFIFQYYREEENGRGNFPPRFSGLQFPNYSSELNVNALELDDSALYLCASSLQGGYGYTFGSGTRLTVV.

The CDR3 sequence: CASRGKRDRGNQPQHF. CDR3 coding DNA: TGTGCCAGCAGGGGAAAGAGGGACAGGGGCAATCAGCCCCAGCATTTT. The chain links TRBV28 to TRBJ1-5, with 9 bases that match TRBD1. CDR3 length equals 16 residues. With 6 bases clipped from V and 2 bases from J, the junction kept 8 bases outside the gene matches. Germline V lookup: CDR1 MDHEN, CDR2 SYDVKM.

V and J are TRBV4-1 and TRBJ1-1; 10 nucleotides agree with TRBD1. This CDR3 is built from 14 residues. The ends lost 4 bases at V and 6 bases at J; junction bases unmatched: 5. The germline V gene has CDR1 MGHRA and CDR2 YSYEKL. CDR3 sequence: CASSPGQGFPEAFF. CDR3 coding DNA: TGCGCCAGCAGCCCGGGACAGGGGTTTCCTGAAGCTTTCTTT.

The V and J genes are TRBV19 and TRBJ2-7; tentative D call: TRBD2 (6 bases). V lost 5 bases, J lost 2 bases, and 10 bases lay in between. The length of the CDR3 is 13 residues. The V gene's germline CDR1 is LNHDA and CDR2 SQIVND (reference sequence). CDR3 sequence reads: CASSWGDPYEQYF. CDR3 coding DNA: TGTGCCAGTAGTTGGGGGGACCCCTACGAGCAGTACTTC.

This rearrangement joins TRBV5-6 to TRBJ2-5; 12 nucleotides line up with TRBD2. CDR3 size: 17 residues. The trim removed 3 bases at V and 2 bases at J, leaving 8 bases unmatched. CDR1 and CDR2 from the germline V gene are SGHDT and YYEEEE. DNA for the CDR3: TGTGCCAGCAGCTCCCGACTAGCGGGAGTGTGGCAAGAGACCCAGTACTTC. Residues: CASSSRLAGVWQETQYF.

The V call is TRBV13, the J call TRBJ2-1; 7 bases agree with TRBD2. CDR1 is PRHDT, CDR2 FYEKMQ, per germline (reference sequence). The J segment lost 0 bases and the V segment lost 0 bases, leaving 8 bases of the junction unmatched. The CDR3 length is 18 residues. DNA for the CDR3: TGTGCCAGCAGCTTAGGGGCTTGGGGGGGGGACTCCTACAATGAGCAGTTCTTC. Its protein product is CASSLGAWGGDSYNEQFF.

This rearrangement joins TRBV11-2 to TRBJ1-2; 7 bases match TRBD1. CDR3 size: 17 residues. J was trimmed by 6 bases and V by 3 bases; bases with no gene match: 16. Germline V gene data show CDR1 as SGHAT and CDR2 as FQNNGV. The chain's CDR3 is CASSLTGRSHIRDGYTF. DNA for the CDR3: TGTGCCAGCAGCTTGACAGGGCGATCCCACATCCGGGATGGCTACACCTTC.

This chain connects TRBV9 to TRBJ2-3; D is perhaps TRBD2 (6 bases). Germline assignment: CDR1 SGDLS and CDR2 YYNGEE. Trimming took 5 bases from V and 7 from J, leaving 26 bases between them. CDR3 size: 17 residues. The CDR3 nucleotides are TGTGCCAGCAGGAGGCTCTGTGGGGCTGGCGCGGGGTATACGCAGTATTTT. Its translation: CASRRLCGAGAGYTQYF.